This T cell receptor beta chain was sequenced for a study of Graves' ophthalmopathy and Graves' hyperthyroidism. Overall study: At initial diagnosis, peripheral blood was obtained, and this preceded any treatment.

The PBMCs used were ones drawn from approximately 10 ml of fresh peripheral blood. V was pared by 1 base and J by 0 bases, with 20 bases of the junction left unmatched. The CDR3 consists of 21 residues. CDR1 and CDR2 from the germline V gene are MDHEN and SYDVKM. TCR beta CDR3 amplification used RNA transcripts. Second-round multiplex PCR came after first-round RT-PCR with HTBI primers. One entry per CDR3 protein results from TCRdb running MiXCR on the multiplex PCR reads. The table records about 500,000 distinct CDR3 sequences, about 15% of them present only once. The rearrangement links TRBV28 to TRBJ1-1; 7 bases are shared with TRBD1. The specimen sequenced was blood. The origin of this receptor is a young woman with Graves' ophthalmopathy. This CDR3 reads CASSLFIWVGRGAEMNTEAFF. The CDR3, as DNA: TGTGCCAGCAGTTTATTTATTTGGGTAGGCAGGGGGGCGGAAATGAACACTGAAGCTTTCTTT. The whole variable domain, remainder taken from reference TRBV28 and TRBJ1-1, is DVKVTQSSRYLVKRTGEKVFLECVQDMDHENMFWYRQDPGLGLRLIYFSYDVKMKEKGDIPEGYSVSREKKERFSLILESASTNQTSMYLCASSLFIWVGRGAEMNTEAFFGQGTRLTVV.